Below are 23 T cell receptor beta chains sequenced from a single sample in a study of shared clonotypes between healthy human individuals. Naive CD8 cells lacked CD45RO and underwent positive selection for CCR7, leaving out terminally differentiated effector memory CD45RA+ cells. Assay: immunoSEQ multiplex PCR; the TCRdb copy retains only in-frame clones and omits some. The data contain roughly 2,000,000 clones, about 94% of them seen just once; the ten biggest clones take up 0.95% to 1.5%. The material sequenced was naive CD8+ T cells sorted from blood. Every receptor here comes from a man aged 18 to 29 in good health.

This chain uses TRBV7-6 with TRBJ2-7, with D maybe TRBD2 (5 bases). This CDR3 has 14 residues. CDR1 is SGHVS and CDR2 is FNYEAQ in the germline V gene. The V end lost 4 bases, the J end lost 6 bases, and 16 bases lay between the germline ends. In nucleotides, the CDR3 is TGTGCCAGCAGCTCAGCCCCCAGCGGCCCCGAGCAGTACTTC. It translates to CASSSAPSGPEQYF.

About this clone itself: Other DNA sequences of this sample code for an identical CDR3. The rearrangement joins TRBV5-1 to TRBJ2-1; 8 positions agree with TRBD1. The CDR3 is 15 amino acids. Per germline, CDR1 SGHRS and CDR2 YFSETQ. V gave up 0 bases and J gave up 3 bases; unmatched junction bases: 2. CDR3 coding DNA: TGCGCCAGCAGCTTGGCAGGGGGCGGCTACAATGAGCAGTTCTTC. This sequence encodes CASSLAGGGYNEQFF.

This rearrangement joins TRBV4-2 to TRBJ2-7; D possibly corresponds to TRBD1 (6 bases). The CDR3 runs 13 residues. In germline, CDR1 is LGHNA, CDR2 YNFKEQ. Trimming left V 4 bases short and J 2 bases short, with 9 bases between. The CDR3 DNA reads as TGTGCCAGCAGCCCCGGACAGACCTACGAGCAGTACTTC. The encoded protein is CASSPGQTYEQYF.

This clone was observed a single time. J is TRBJ1-1 and V is TRBV6-5; 9 bases line up with TRBD1. The CDR3 runs to 15 residues. Germline values: CDR1 MNHEY, CDR2 SVGAGI. Unmatched junction bases numbered 5, after V lost 2 bases and J lost 4 bases. The chain's CDR3 is CASSYVTGGTTEAFF. For the CDR3, the DNA is TGTGCCAGCAGTTACGTGACAGGGGGGACCACTGAAGCTTTCTTT.

The chain has TRBV5-6 and TRBJ2-2, with 11 bases that match TRBD2. The ends lost 1 base at V and 5 bases at J; junction bases unmatched: 4. Per the germline V gene, CDR1 is SGHDT and CDR2 is YYEEEE. This CDR3 region has 16 residues. CDR3 loop: CASSLILAGVTGELFF. The CDR3 DNA reads TGTGCCAGCAGCTTGATACTAGCGGGGGTAACCGGGGAGCTGTTTTTT.

The J gene is TRBJ2-7, the V gene TRBV4-2; maybe TRBD2 (6 bases). This CDR3 contains 16 residues. Looked up from germline, CDR1 is LGHNA and CDR2 is YNFKEQ. Trimming removed 0 bases at V and 2 bases at J, with 14 bases between. CDR3 bases: TGTGCCAGCAGCCAAGATGAGGACTATACAACCTACGAGCAGTACTTC. Translation: CASSQDEDYTTYEQYF.

In regard to this clone: The sample holds other DNA sequences that translate to the same CDR3. The chain employs TRBV6-5 and TRBJ2-2; D could derive from TRBD1 or TRBD2 (6 bases each). Trimming pared 3 bases from V and 5 bases from J, leaving 10 bases between. The germline CDR1 and CDR2 sequences are MNHEY and SVGAGI. CDR3 length: 14 residues. This CDR3 reads CASSYGGGTGELFF. The CDR3 bases are TGTGCCAGCAGTTATGGAGGGGGGACCGGGGAGCTGTTTTTT.

This sequence joins TRBV30 and TRBJ2-2; tentatively, D is TRBD2 (6 bases). V lost 0 bases to trimming and J lost 4 bases, with 9 bases between them. This CDR3 contains 14 residues. Germline-derived CDR1 and CDR2 are GTSNPN and SVGIG (reference sequence). Here the CDR3 reads CAWSVGEVTGELFF. DNA of the CDR3: TGTGCCTGGAGTGTCGGGGAGGTCACCGGGGAGCTGTTTTTT.

This clone showed up just once. The J gene is TRBJ2-1, the V gene TRBV7-9; D unclear. Per germline, CDR1 SEHNR and CDR2 FQNEAQ (reference sequence). The V end lost 1 base, the J end lost 5 bases, and 9 bases lay between the germline ends. This CDR3 is 14 amino acids long. CDR3: CASSLGLTNNEQFF. CDR3 sequence (DNA): TGTGCCAGCAGCTTAGGGCTAACGAACAATGAGCAGTTCTTC.

This clone was seen once. J is TRBJ2-1 and V is TRBV7-6; D is possibly TRBD2 (5 bases). V lost 4 bases and J 15 bases, leaving 31 bases between the germline ends. Germline CDR1 SGHVS, CDR2 FNYEAQ. The CDR3 runs to 17 residues. DNA of the CDR3: TGTGCCAGCAGCTCGGCGGTACTAGGGATGGTCGGTACCCAGCCGTTCTTC. Translating it yields CASSSAVLGMVGTQPFF.

The chain links TRBV5-8 to TRBJ2-3; possible D gene TRBD1, 5 bases. The V and J ends lost 0 bases and 2 bases respectively, with 16 bases between them. The germline V gene has CDR1 SGHTS and CDR2 YDEGEE. The CDR3 is 17 residues long. The CDR3 region is CASSLEQGGAVTDTQYF. Here the CDR3 DNA reads TGTGCCAGCAGCTTGGAGCAGGGTGGCGCGGTCACAGATACGCAGTATTTT.

The chain uses TRBV9 and TRBJ2-5; TRBD2 agrees at 10 bases. CDR3 length equals 17 residues. The trim removed 0 bases at V and 5 bases at J, leaving 10 bases unmatched. The germline gives CDR1 SGDLS, CDR2 YYNGEE. The CDR3 DNA reads TGTGCCAGCAGCGTAGAGGGTAGCGGGGGGTACAGGGAGACCCAGTACTTC. It is translated as CASSVEGSGGYRETQYF.

V is TRBV30 and J is TRBJ2-1; a weak D match, TRBD2 (7 bases). The V and J ends lost 3 bases and 4 bases respectively, with 16 bases between them. The CDR3 runs 15 residues. Looked up from germline, CDR1 is GTSNPN and CDR2 is SVGIG (reference sequence). CDR3 nucleotides: TGTGCCTGGAGCGAGGGGAGGGGGATATACAATGAGCAGTTCTTC. Protein sequence: CAWSEGRGIYNEQFF.

A word on this clone: At one end, the junction sequence differs from germline, possibly due to a read error. This sequence joins TRBV7-7 and TRBJ2-3; 10 nucleotides agree with TRBD2. This CDR3 has 14 residues. Germline V CDR1 and CDR2: SSHAT, FNYEAQ (reference sequence). This CDR3 reads CASSLSLAGETQYF. CDR3 coding DNA: TGTGCTAGCAGCTTAAGCCTAGCGGGAGAGACGCAGTATTTT.

The gene calls are TRBV14 and TRBJ2-7, with D perhaps TRBD1 or TRBD2 (6 bases each). V lost 8 bases and J lost 3, with 14 bases in between. Germline V CDR1 and CDR2: SGHDN, FVKESK. The CDR3 is 13 amino acids. Written as DNA, the CDR3 is TGTGCCAGCGCCCGGGGGCCGATCTACGAGCAGTACTTC. Translating it yields CASARGPIYEQYF.

V is TRBV5-4 and J is TRBJ2-3, with D perhaps being TRBD1 or TRBD2 (6 bases each). The CDR3 loop spans 15 amino acids. Deletions cut 6 bases from V and 3 bases from J, with 17 bases between. The V gene's germline CDR1 is SGHNT and CDR2 YYREEE (reference sequence). As DNA, the CDR3 is TGTGCCAGCACTAGTGGGGGGCTGGGAACAGATACGCAGTATTTT. This codes for CASTSGGLGTDTQYF.

This clone was observed once. The V and J genes are TRBV6-5 and TRBJ1-4; the D is unclear. Trimming took off 7 bases at V and 5 bases at J, with 14 bases between the two ends. The CDR3 covers 14 residues. Germline V gene lookup returns CDR1 MNHEY and CDR2 SVGAGI. CDR3 region: CASTQPPGNEKLFF. The CDR3 coding sequence is TGTGCCAGCACCCAACCCCCAGGAAATGAAAAACTGTTTTTT.

This chain joins TRBV5-1 and TRBJ2-1; 8 bases are a match to TRBD1. This CDR3 comprises 18 residues. CDR1 SGHRS and CDR2 YFSETQ come from the germline V gene. V lost 2 bases and J lost 5; bases outside the gene matches: 15. CDR3 in DNA: TGCGCCAGCAGCTTTGTTCCGGGACAGGAGAGGGATAACAATGAGCAGTTCTTC. Amino acid sequence: CASSFVPGQERDNNEQFF.

The V call is TRBV28, the J call TRBJ2-5; 14 bases map to TRBD2. This CDR3 is 17 amino acids long. Germline CDR1 is MDHEN and CDR2 is SYDVKM. J lost 4 bases, V lost 2 bases, and 6 bases had no gene match. The CDR3 region has the DNA TGTGCCAGCAGTTTACGACTAGCGGGAGGGCCTCTAGAGACCCAGTACTTC. Amino acid sequence: CASSLRLAGGPLETQYF.

This rearrangement joins TRBV11-1 to TRBJ2-7; possibly TRBD2 for D (5 bases). Trimming took off 2 bases at V and 0 bases at J, with 8 bases between the two ends. CDR3 length equals 14 residues. The germline V gene has CDR1 SGHAT and CDR2 FQDESV (reference sequence). The CDR3 DNA sequence: TGTGCCAGCAGCTTATTCGGGGACTCCTACGAGCAGTACTTC. Protein product: CASSLFGDSYEQYF. The entire variable domain, with the rest obtained from reference TRBV11-1 and TRBJ2-7, is as follows: EAEVAQSPRYKITEKSQAVAFWCDPISGHATLYWYRQILGQGPELLVQFQDESVVDDSQLPKDRFSAERLKGVDSTLKIQPAELGDSAMYLCASSLFGDSYEQYFGPGTRLTVT.

The chain joins TRBV27 to TRBJ2-7; D is unresolved. CDR3 size: 15 residues. Germline CDR1 reads MNHEY; CDR2 reads SMNVEV (reference sequence). V lost 3 bases and J 2 bases, leaving 14 bases between the germline ends. The CDR3: CASSLFHGYTYEQYF. CDR3 DNA: TGTGCCAGCAGTTTGTTCCATGGGTACACCTACGAGCAGTACTTC.

The rearrangement joins TRBV9 to TRBJ2-1; a weak D match, TRBD2 (6 bases). Germline CDR1 SGDLS, CDR2 YYNGEE. There are 16 residues in the CDR3. Trimming pared 4 bases from V and 0 bases from J, leaving 14 bases between. Here the CDR3 DNA reads TGTGCCAGCAGCACCCGGGGGTACAGCTCCTACAATGAGCAGTTCTTC. As protein: CASSTRGYSSYNEQFF.

The V and J genes are TRBV4-3 and TRBJ1-2, with TRBD1 identical over 8 bases. This CDR3 comprises 14 residues. CDR1 LGHNA and CDR2 YSLEER come from the germline V gene. V was pared by 4 bases and J by 2 bases, with 3 bases of the junction left unmatched. The CDR3 DNA reads as TGCGCCAGCAGCCTCTGGACAGGGAACTATGGCTACACCTTC. It specifies CASSLWTGNYGYTF.